These 14 T cell receptor beta chains were all obtained from the same sample, sequenced in a study of OX40 agonist ivuxolimab in advanced cancers. TCRdb keeps only in-frame clones here, not all; method: immunoSEQ multiplex PCR. Counted here are about 11,000 clones, about 73% occurring once; the ten biggest clones make up roughly 23%. The sequencing used CD4+ or CD8+ T cells sorted from blood, collected in a trial of the OX40 agonist ivuxolimab. The receptors come from an adult with an advanced solid tumor such as melanoma, head and neck, liver or kidney cancer.

The chain recombines TRBV5-4 with TRBJ1-2, with D perhaps TRBD1 (6 bases). V shed 1 base and J shed 0 bases, with 16 bases lying between them. The germline CDR1 and CDR2 sequences are SGHNT and YYREEE (reference sequence). The CDR3 contains 17 residues. Written as DNA, the CDR3 is TGTGCCAGCAGCTTGAGGGGCCAGGGGAATCCTAACTATGGCTACACCTTC. This gives the protein CASSLRGQGNPNYGYTF.

V is TRBV7-3 and J is TRBJ2-3; tentative D call: TRBD2 (5 bases). This CDR3 has 15 residues. Germline values: CDR1 SGHTA, CDR2 FQGTGA. Trimming took 5 bases from V and 0 from J, leaving 12 bases between them. The CDR3 protein is CASSEGVSSTDTQYF. The CDR3 DNA is TGTGCCAGCAGCGAGGGAGTTTCTAGCACAGATACGCAGTATTTT.

This clone was found once. The gene calls are TRBV27 and TRBJ2-5, with 8 bases lining up with TRBD1. J gave up 11 bases and V 5 bases, and 16 bases lay outside the gene matches. This CDR3 has 15 amino acids. Germline V gives CDR1 MNHEY, CDR2 SMNVEV (reference sequence). Written as DNA, the CDR3 is TGTGCCAGCAGTCGGACAGGGCCTCGCGGCGGGGTGCAGTACTTC. Its translation: CASSRTGPRGGVQYF.

This clone was recorded a few times. The chain joins TRBV6-6 to TRBJ1-1, with D unclear. The CDR3 runs to 14 residues. Trimming pared 6 bases from V and 1 base from J, leaving 12 bases between. The V gene's germline CDR1 is MNHNY and CDR2 SVGAGI (reference sequence). The chain's CDR3 is CASRLHEGNTEAFF. The CDR3 bases are TGTGCCAGCAGGCTTCATGAGGGGAACACTGAAGCTTTCTTT.

The chain joins TRBV27 to TRBJ2-1, with a possible D match to TRBD2 (5 bases). In germline, CDR1 is MNHEY, CDR2 SMNVEV (reference sequence). The CDR3 totals 15 residues. The V gene lost 5 bases and the J gene lost 8 bases, with 19 bases spanning the gap. CDR3: CASSHGVGSIDEQFF. CDR3 in DNA: TGTGCCAGCAGTCACGGGGTTGGGAGCATTGATGAGCAGTTCTTC.

The CDR3 nucleotides read TGTGCCAGCAGTCCGGGAGCGTACACTGAAGCTTTCTTT. This codes for CASSPGAYTEAFF. The chain has TRBV27 and TRBJ1-1; D is ambiguous. This CDR3 spans 13 amino acids. The V end was cut by 5 bases, the J end by 3 bases, with 10 bases between. Germline V gene sequence: CDR1 MNHEY, CDR2 SMNVEV (reference sequence).

The chain links TRBV5-1 to TRBJ2-5; D call uncertain. The DNA end favors TRBJ2-7, so the J call may be wrong. CDR1 and CDR2 from the germline V gene are SGHRS and YFSETQ. There are 11 residues in the CDR3. This CDR3 is CASSFGYEQYF. CDR3 nucleotides: TGCGCCAGCAGCTTCGGCTACGAGCAGTACTTC.

This clone is termed medium-sized. The chain couples TRBV9 to TRBJ2-2; D uncertain. This CDR3 is built from 13 residues. Germline loops: CDR1 SGDLS, CDR2 YYNGEE. V dropped 4 bases and J dropped 4 bases, with 8 bases sitting between them. The CDR3 DNA reads as TGTGCCAGCAGCTCACAGACCACCGGGGAGCTGTTTTTT. Residues: CASSSQTTGELFF.

The chain is built from TRBV7-9 and TRBJ2-5; possibly TRBD2 for D (6 bases). V lost 5 bases and J lost 3, with 13 bases in between. Germline CDR1 SEHNR, CDR2 FQNEAQ (reference sequence). The CDR3 consists of 14 residues. Here the CDR3 DNA reads TGTGCCAGCAGCGGAGGGTCGGGGGAAGAGACCCAGTACTTC. It encodes CASSGGSGEETQYF. Filled out from reference TRBV7-9 and TRBJ2-5, the complete variable domain reads DTGVSQNPRHKITKRGQNVTFRCDPISEHNRLYWYRQTLGQGPEFLTYFQNEAQLEKSRLLSDRFSAERPKGSFSTLEIQRTEQGDSAMYLCASSGGSGEETQYFGPGTRLLVL.

This clone was seen a single time. This chain joins TRBV29-1 and TRBJ2-7; D could derive from TRBD1 or TRBD2 (5 bases each). V lost 8 bases and J lost 0, with 14 bases in between. Germline V CDR1 and CDR2: SQVTM, ANQGSEA. This CDR3 contains 13 residues. This CDR3 is CSTLEGSSYEQYF. The CDR3 DNA reads as TGCAGCACCTTAGAGGGGAGCTCCTACGAGCAGTACTTC.

This clone appeared once. This chain links TRBV6-5 with TRBJ1-2, with D tentatively TRBD1 (5 bases). V was pared by 5 bases and J by 4 bases, with 14 bases between. The CDR3 runs 14 residues. From germline, CDR1 is MNHEY and CDR2 SVGAGI. CDR3 sequence: CASSEASGGYGYTF. The CDR3 DNA reads TGTGCCAGCAGTGAGGCCTCGGGGGGCTATGGCTACACCTTC.

This chain joins TRBV19 and TRBJ2-1; 11 bases agree with TRBD2. J lost 8 bases, V lost 5 bases, and 5 bases had no gene match. Per germline, CDR1 LNHDA and CDR2 SQIVND (reference sequence). CDR3 size: 14 residues. CDR3 in DNA: TGTGCCAGTAGTTTGACTAGCGGGATAGATGAGCAGTTCTTC. Translating gives CASSLTSGIDEQFF.

The rearrangement joins TRBV7-6 to TRBJ2-7; 7 nucleotides agree with TRBD1. CDR3 size: 15 residues. Germline V gene data show CDR1 as SGHVS and CDR2 as FNYEAQ. Losses at the gene ends were 4 bases for V and 1 base for J; bases not matched to a gene: 7. The CDR3 bases are TGTGCCAGCAGCTCCCTGGACAGGCCTTCCTACGAGCAGTACTTC. Translated, it gives CASSSLDRPSYEQYF.

The chain recombines TRBV28 with TRBJ2-7, with D possibly matching TRBD1 (5 bases). The CDR3 runs 12 residues. Germline CDR1 MDHEN, CDR2 SYDVKM. The V end lost 6 bases, the J end lost 4 bases, and 10 bases lay between the germline ends. CDR3 sequence: CASSPDRYEQYF. The CDR3, as DNA: TGTGCCAGCAGCCCAGACAGATACGAGCAGTACTTC.